What follows are 18 T cell receptor beta chains derived from one specimen sequenced in a study of cytotoxic CD8 clonotypes in ibrutinib-treated CLL. Method: immunoSEQ multiplex PCR; TCRdb's copy keeps in-frame clones and lacks some. The table lists 70,000 to 85,000 clones, around 80% of them singletons. Here the sequenced sample was PBMCs, taken at disease progression, from a patient treated with ibrutinib. All receptors come from a human donor with chronic lymphocytic leukemia.

The V gene is TRBV5-4, the J gene TRBJ2-1; 10 bases are a match to TRBD2. The germline V gene encodes CDR1 SGHNT and CDR2 YYREEE (reference sequence). The CDR3 is 16 amino acids. J lost 1 base, V lost 6 bases, and 7 bases had no gene match. CDR3 in amino acids: CASTPKGLASYNEQFF. The CDR3 bases are TGTGCCAGCACCCCCAAGGGACTAGCGTCCTACAATGAGCAGTTCTTC. The complete variable domain, with remaining parts taken from reference TRBV5-4 and TRBJ2-1, reads ETGVTQSPTHLIKTRGQQVTLRCSSQSGHNTVSWYQQALGQGPQFIFQYYREEENGRGNFPPRFSGLQFPNYSSELNVNALELDDSALYLCASTPKGLASYNEQFFGPGTRLTVL.

The chain is built from TRBV14 and TRBJ1-6; tentative D call: TRBD1 (6 bases). Germline V gene data show CDR1 as SGHDN and CDR2 as FVKESK. The CDR3 has 16 residues. V lost 2 bases and J 8 bases, leaving 16 bases between the germline ends. The CDR3 loop is CASSQLQQGPYSPLHF. CDR3 nucleotide sequence: TGTGCCAGCAGCCAACTACAACAGGGTCCTTATTCACCCCTCCACTTT.

J is TRBJ1-2 and V is TRBV29-1; D not certain. Germline V lookup: CDR1 SQVTM, CDR2 ANQGSEA. The CDR3 length is 11 residues. V was trimmed by 4 bases and J by 10 bases, leaving 13 bases between them. CDR3 sequence (DNA): TGCAGCGTTGGTGGAGGGAGAGACTACACCTTC. Its translation: CSVGGGRDYTF.

The chain has TRBV27 and TRBJ1-1, with D hard to call. The CDR3 is 14 residues long. The ends were cut back, 5 bases at V and 0 bases at J, with 10 bases in the middle. In germline, CDR1 is MNHEY, CDR2 SMNVEV (reference sequence). The CDR3 loop is CASSPTAMNTEAFF. CDR3 bases: TGTGCCAGCAGTCCGACGGCTATGAACACTGAAGCTTTCTTT.

The chain joins TRBV30 to TRBJ1-4, with D uncertain. The ends were cut back, 4 bases at V and 8 bases at J, with 17 bases in the middle. Germline values: CDR1 GTSNPN, CDR2 SVGIG (reference sequence). The CDR3 contains 14 residues. The CDR3 DNA is TGTGCCTGGAATAGCGGCGTAGGCTGGGAAAAACTGTTTTTT. It translates to CAWNSGVGWEKLFF.

The CDR3: CASSKVVQMNTEAFF. The CDR3 nucleotides read TGTGCCAGCAGCAAAGTGGTCCAGATGAACACTGAAGCTTTCTTT. The chain carries TRBV21-1 and TRBJ1-1; no DNA check was done on the table's D call, TRBD1. TRBV21-1 is a listed pseudogene. The CDR3 contains 15 residues.

The rearrangement joins TRBV19 to TRBJ1-3, with a weak D call TRBD1 (6 bases). The CDR3 contains 15 residues. The ends were cut back, 6 bases at V and 2 bases at J, with 14 bases in the middle. Germline V gene sequence: CDR1 LNHDA, CDR2 SQIVND (reference sequence). CDR3 protein: CASSFTGYAGNTIYF. The CDR3 DNA follows: TGTGCCAGTAGCTTCACAGGGTATGCTGGAAACACCATATATTTT.

V is TRBV7-9 and J is TRBJ2-7; 7 positions match TRBD1. CDR3 length: 13 residues. From germline, CDR1 is SEHNR and CDR2 FQNEAQ (reference sequence). After removal of 3 bases from V and 7 bases from J, the junction contained 6 bases not matched to a gene. This chain's CDR3 is CASSFADRREQYF. The DNA of the CDR3 is TGTGCCAGCAGCTTCGCGGACAGGCGAGAGCAGTACTTC. Filled out from reference TRBV7-9 and TRBJ2-7, the complete variable domain reads DTGVSQNPRHKITKRGQNVTFRCDPISEHNRLYWYRQTLGQGPEFLTYFQNEAQLEKSRLLSDRFSAERPKGSFSTLEIQRTEQGDSAMYLCASSFADRREQYFGPGTRLTVT.

V and J are TRBV4-1 and TRBJ2-1; 9 bases match TRBD1. The CDR3 is 14 amino acids. CDR1 and CDR2 from the germline V gene are MGHRA and YSYEKL. V shed 0 bases and J 12 bases; nucleotides not matched to a gene: 6. The CDR3 spells CASSQDPGTGLQFF. The CDR3 DNA reads as TGCGCCAGCAGCCAAGACCCCGGGACAGGGTTGCAGTTCTTC.

This rearrangement joins TRBV6-6 to TRBJ1-2, with a weak D call TRBD1 (6 bases). V was clipped by 8 bases and J by 4 bases, with 20 bases between them. Germline CDR1 MNHNY, CDR2 SVGAGI (reference sequence). The CDR3 is 15 residues long. Written as DNA, the CDR3 is TGTGCCAGCTCGTCTTGGGACACACAAAGCTATGGCTACACCTTC. Protein: CASSSWDTQSYGYTF.

This chain links TRBV28 with TRBJ1-1, with TRBD1 matching over 8 bases. This CDR3 has 16 amino acids. Per germline, CDR1 MDHEN and CDR2 SYDVKM. J lost 2 bases, V lost 7 bases, and 12 bases had no gene match. This CDR3 is CASTLSPGQGNTEAFF. CDR3 sequence (DNA): TGTGCCAGCACTCTATCACCTGGACAGGGAAACACTGAAGCTTTCTTT.

The chain has TRBV10-3 and TRBJ1-6, with D possibly being TRBD1 (5 bases). CDR3 length: 14 amino acids. Germline CDR1 and CDR2: ENHRY and SYGVKD. V was shortened by 5 bases and J by 4 bases, with 9 bases between the two germline ends. CDR3 amino acids: CAISSGIYNSPLHF. The CDR3 DNA reads TGTGCCATCAGTTCAGGGATTTATAATTCACCCCTCCACTTT.

The chain combines TRBV5-8 with TRBJ2-5; possible D gene TRBD2, 5 bases. Germline loops: CDR1 SGHTS, CDR2 YDEGEE. The CDR3 runs 15 residues. Trimming cost V 0 bases and J 5 bases, with 14 bases left between them. The CDR3 loop reads CASSLVLVGAETQYF. The CDR3 DNA reads TGTGCCAGCAGCTTGGTTTTGGTGGGAGCGGAGACCCAGTACTTC.

The chain combines TRBV28 with TRBJ2-5; D unresolved. The CDR3 has 13 residues. Germline lookup yields CDR1 MDHEN and CDR2 SYDVKM. The V gene lost 4 bases and the J gene lost 5 bases, with 11 bases spanning the gap. As DNA, the CDR3 is TGTGCCAGCAGTTATTTCGTGGTGGAGACCCAGTACTTC. It is translated as CASSYFVVETQYF.

The chain uses TRBV19 and TRBJ1-3, with 7 bases that match TRBD1. The CDR3 sequence is 15 residues long. V was clipped by 3 bases and J by 5 bases; unmatched bases: 7. Per germline, CDR1 LNHDA and CDR2 SQIVND (reference sequence). The CDR3, as DNA: TGTGCCAGTAGTATCCCGACAGGGCGACGAAACACCATATATTTT. The encoded protein is CASSIPTGRRNTIYF. Using reference TRBV19 and TRBJ1-3 for the parts outside the CDR3, the full variable domain is DGGITQSPKYLFRKEGQNVTLSCEQNLNHDAMYWYRQDPGQGLRLIYYSQIVNDFQKGDIAEGYSVSREKKESFPLTVTSAQKNPTAFYLCASSIPTGRRNTIYFGEGSWLTVV.

V and J are TRBV5-1 and TRBJ1-2; D call uncertain. The V gene's germline CDR1 is SGHRS and CDR2 YFSETQ. Trimming pared 1 base from V and 9 bases from J, leaving 7 bases between. The CDR3 spans 11 residues. This CDR3 is CASSLPGSYTF. Here the CDR3 DNA reads TGCGCCAGCAGCTTGCCGGGAAGCTACACCTTC.

J is TRBJ1-1 and V is TRBV7-6, with D possibly TRBD1 on 6 matching bases. The germline CDR1 and CDR2 sequences are SGHVS and FNYEAQ. The CDR3 covers 16 residues. V was clipped by 4 bases and J by 7 bases, with 22 bases between them. The CDR3 DNA reads as TGTGCCAGCAGCTCCCAAGGGGGAACGAACATTGGTGAAGCTTTCTTT. Translated, it gives CASSSQGGTNIGEAFF.

The V call is TRBV27, the J call TRBJ1-1; TRBD1 matches at 7 bases. CDR1 is MNHEY and CDR2 is SMNVEV in the germline V gene (reference sequence). The CDR3 loop spans 13 amino acids. V trimming: 6 bases; J trimming: 5 bases; junction bases outside the gene matches: 6. CDR3 amino acids: CASRGTVMTEAFF. The CDR3 coding sequence is TGTGCCAGCAGGGGGACAGTGATGACTGAAGCTTTCTTT.